The 30 T cell receptor beta chains below all came from one sample that was sequenced in a study of blood T cell repertoires in COVID-19. The assay was immunoSEQ multiplex PCR, and TCRdb's table has in-frame clones only and misses some. The top ten hold around 8% of the sample, which has 540,000 or so clones, about 89% seen once. The sequencing sample was made of peripheral blood. These receptors came from a woman in her forties or fifties with COVID-19, enrolled during active disease.

The chain uses TRBV2 and TRBJ1-1; D unresolved. The ends were cut back, 6 bases at V and 3 bases at J, with 5 bases in the middle. CDR3 length equals 11 residues. Germline V CDR1 and CDR2: SNHLY, FYNNEI. CDR3 bases: TGTGCCAGCAGAGAGTACACTGAAGCTTTCTTT. It encodes CASREYTEAFF.

The sample holds a few counts of this clone. This chain links TRBV24-1 with TRBJ1-5, with 8 bases matching TRBD1. V shed 4 bases and J 6 bases; nucleotides not matched to a gene: 19. CDR3 length equals 19 residues. The germline CDR1 and CDR2 sequences are KGHDR and SFDVKD. The DNA for the CDR3 is TGTGCCACCAGTGACCCTCCCTCAAACAGGGGGGACGCCTGTCAGCCCCAGCATTTT. Protein sequence: CATSDPPSNRGDACQPQHF.

The chain couples TRBV11-3 to TRBJ2-1, with D hard to call. The germline V and J ends were trimmed by 1 base and 2 bases, with 9 bases remaining between them. The germline CDR1 and CDR2 sequences are SGHNT and YENEEA. The CDR3 is made up of 15 amino acids. The CDR3 is CASSLGVVTYNEQFF. Written as DNA, the CDR3 is TGTGCCAGCAGCTTAGGAGTTGTTACCTACAATGAGCAGTTCTTC. The full variable domain, in which reference TRBV11-3 and TRBJ2-1 provide the parts outside the CDR3, is EAGVVQSPRYKIIEKKQPVAFWCNPISGHNTLYWYLQNLGQGPELLIRYENEEAVDDSQLPKDRFSAERLKGVDSTLKIQPAELGDSAVYLCASSLGVVTYNEQFFGPGTRLTVL.

V usage is TRBV6-6 and J usage is TRBJ1-4, with a possible D match to TRBD1 (6 bases). The germline V gene has CDR1 MNHNY and CDR2 SVGAGI (reference sequence). The CDR3 spans 14 residues. V was trimmed by 8 bases and J by 1 base, leaving 11 bases between them. As DNA, the CDR3 is TGTGCCAGCTGCCAACAGGGAACTAATGAAAAACTGTTTTTT. This encodes CASCQQGTNEKLFF.

J is TRBJ1-3 and V is TRBV9, with a tentative D call TRBD1 (5 bases). This CDR3 is 15 amino acids long. Trimming took off 4 bases at V and 0 bases at J, with 11 bases between the two ends. Looked up from germline, CDR1 is SGDLS and CDR2 is YYNGEE. The CDR3 coding sequence is TGTGCCAGCAGCCCACAGGACCTCTCTGGAAACACCATATATTTT. Its translation is CASSPQDLSGNTIYF. Using reference TRBV9 and TRBJ1-3 for the parts outside the CDR3, the full variable domain is DSGVTQTPKHLITATGQRVTLRCSPRSGDLSVYWYQQSLDQGLQFLIQYYNGEERAKGNILERFSAQQFPDLHSELNLSSLELGDSALYFCASSPQDLSGNTIYFGEGSWLTVV.

The V call is TRBV30, the J call TRBJ2-1; TRBD1 is a possible D gene (6 bases). Germline V gene sequence: CDR1 GTSNPN, CDR2 SVGIG (reference sequence). The CDR3 runs 14 residues. Trimming stripped 4 bases from V and 2 bases from J, with 12 bases between. The CDR3 region has the DNA TGTGCCTGGACACAGGGAAACCCCTACAATGAGCAGTTCTTC. Amino acid sequence: CAWTQGNPYNEQFF.

The genes are TRBV6-1 and TRBJ1-4; D remains unclear. From germline, CDR1 is MNHNS and CDR2 SASEGT. The V end was cut by 1 base, the J end by 3 bases, with 3 bases between. The CDR3 has 13 residues. The chain's CDR3 is CASSEVANEKLFF. Here the CDR3 DNA reads TGTGCCAGCAGTGAAGTAGCTAATGAAAAACTGTTTTTT.

The chain uses TRBV27 and TRBJ1-1; 9 bases agree with TRBD1. The CDR3 consists of 18 residues. In germline, CDR1 is MNHEY, CDR2 SMNVEV (reference sequence). With V trimmed by 4 bases and J by 8 bases, 20 bases remained unmatched. The CDR3 here is CASSSTGGSFSPLREAFF. The CDR3 DNA sequence: TGTGCCAGCAGTTCGACAGGGGGTTCCTTTTCTCCCCTCCGCGAAGCTTTCTTT.

This clone has just one count. This chain links TRBV27 with TRBJ2-1; TRBD2 is a possible D gene (5 bases). The V gene's germline CDR1 is MNHEY and CDR2 SMNVEV (reference sequence). Trimming stripped 2 bases from V and 5 bases from J, with 7 bases between. The CDR3 has 13 residues. This CDR3 is CASSLRRNNEQFF. In DNA form, the CDR3 reads TGTGCCAGCAGTTTAAGGAGGAACAATGAGCAGTTCTTC.

This clone was picked up one time. The same CDR3 also results from other DNA sequences found in this sample. This chain joins TRBV2 and TRBJ1-2, with 7 bases fitting TRBD1. The V gene's germline CDR1 is SNHLY and CDR2 FYNNEI. With 4 bases clipped from V and 1 base from J, the junction kept 0 bases outside the gene matches. This CDR3 has 13 residues. The CDR3: CASSGDSNYGYTF. For the CDR3, the DNA is TGTGCCAGCAGTGGGGACAGTAACTATGGCTACACCTTC.

CDR3 sequence: CASSVGRNEAFF. As DNA, the CDR3 is TGTGCCAGCTCTGTCGGGAGGAATGAAGCTTTCTTT. The rearrangement uses TRBV18 and TRBJ1-1; D call uncertain. The CDR3 spans 12 residues. The ends were cut back, 6 bases at V and 7 bases at J, with 12 bases in the middle. CDR1 and CDR2 (germline): KGHSH, LQKENI.

This CDR3 is CASTAGGRYNSPLHF. The DNA for the CDR3 is TGTGCCAGTACCGCGGGGGGACGTTATAATTCACCCCTCCACTTT. V usage is TRBV19 and J usage is TRBJ1-6; possibly TRBD1 for D (5 bases). The germline gives CDR1 LNHDA, CDR2 SQIVND (reference sequence). The CDR3 totals 15 residues. V gave up 7 bases and J gave up 4 bases, with 14 bases separating them.

This sequence joins TRBV5-1 and TRBJ1-5; no clear D. This CDR3 has 13 residues. Per germline, CDR1 SGHRS and CDR2 YFSETQ. Trimming cost V 3 bases and J 1 base, with 5 bases left between them. CDR3 residues: CASSSASNQPQHF. CDR3 sequence (DNA): TGCGCCAGCAGCTCCGCGAGCAATCAGCCCCAGCATTTT.

The rearrangement joins TRBV6-5 to TRBJ2-2; TRBD2 agrees at 10 bases. V was clipped by 6 bases and J by 5 bases; unmatched bases: 6. Germline V gives CDR1 MNHEY, CDR2 SVGAGI. The CDR3 has 15 residues. The CDR3 sequence is CASRVLAGRTGELFF. DNA for the CDR3: TGTGCCAGCAGAGTACTAGCGGGGCGGACCGGGGAGCTGTTTTTT.

The CDR3 reads CAIRSTGEADTQYF. CDR3 in DNA: TGTGCCATCAGATCTACAGGGGAGGCAGATACGCAGTATTTT. This chain connects TRBV10-3 to TRBJ2-3; TRBD1 might be the D (7 bases). The CDR3 covers 14 residues. Germline CDR1 and CDR2: ENHRY and SYGVKD. Trimming removed 6 bases at V and 4 bases at J, with 14 bases between.

This chain joins TRBV27 and TRBJ2-2, with no clear D. The CDR3 extends over 14 amino acids. Germline loops: CDR1 MNHEY, CDR2 SMNVEV (reference sequence). The V and J ends lost 3 bases and 6 bases respectively, with 11 bases between them. CDR3 residues: CASSFARLAGELFF. The CDR3 coding sequence is TGTGCCAGCAGTTTCGCCAGGCTCGCCGGGGAGCTGTTTTTT.

The chain employs TRBV30 and TRBJ1-6, with D perhaps TRBD1 (5 bases). Germline V lookup: CDR1 GTSNPN, CDR2 SVGIG (reference sequence). V was pared by 0 bases and J by 7 bases, with 13 bases between. CDR3 size: 15 residues. The CDR3 sequence is CAWSVGTGDNSPLHF. The CDR3 bases are TGTGCCTGGAGTGTGGGGACGGGGGACAATTCACCCCTCCACTTT.

CDR3 DNA sequence: TGTGCCAGCAGTTACACCTCGGCCCGGGGGGAAAAACTGTTTTTT. This sequence encodes CASSYTSARGEKLFF. This rearrangement joins TRBV6-5 to TRBJ1-4; TRBD1 might be the D (5 bases). CDR1 is MNHEY, CDR2 SVGAGI, per germline. V was shortened by 2 bases and J by 8 bases, with 15 bases between the two germline ends. The CDR3 has 15 amino acids.

CDR3 nucleotide sequence: TGTGCCAGCAGCGTAGGAGGGGGCTCCTACAATGAGCAGTTCTTC. It is translated as CASSVGGGSYNEQFF. The chain links TRBV9 to TRBJ2-1; D is possibly TRBD1 (6 bases). V shed 0 bases and J shed 0 bases, with 7 bases lying between them. The V gene's germline CDR1 is SGDLS and CDR2 YYNGEE. This CDR3 region has 15 residues.

The rearrangement uses TRBV3-1 (or the pseudogene TRBV3-2) and TRBJ1-1; 10 nucleotides align to TRBD1. V gave up 8 bases and J gave up 5 bases; unmatched junction bases: 11. The CDR3 has 15 amino acids. Germline values: CDR1 LGHDT, CDR2 YNNKEL (reference sequence). CDR3 coding DNA: TGTGCCAGCGGCGGGAAGGACAGGGGGAAGACTGAAGCTTTCTTT. Its protein is CASGGKDRGKTEAFF.

The chain joins TRBV18 to TRBJ1-5; D remains ambiguous. V was shortened by 1 base and J by 4 bases, with 11 bases between the two germline ends. Germline V gene data show CDR1 as KGHSH and CDR2 as LQKENI. The CDR3 runs to 15 residues. The CDR3 nucleotides read TGTGCCAGCTCACCACGGGGAGGCAGGAATCAGCCCCAGCATTTT. It codes for CASSPRGGRNQPQHF.

CDR3 nucleotide sequence: TGCAGCGCCCAGGGGGGAGATGAAAAACTGTTTTTT. Protein: CSAQGGDEKLFF. This chain connects TRBV29-1 to TRBJ1-4; 7 nucleotides line up with TRBD1. Germline V lookup: CDR1 SQVTM, CDR2 ANQGSEA. Trimming at V came to 7 bases and at J to 6 bases, leaving 5 bases not matched to a gene. CDR3 length: 12 amino acids.

The chain links TRBV25-1 to TRBJ2-4; 11 nucleotides match TRBD1. Germline lookup yields CDR1 MGHDK and CDR2 SYGVNS. The CDR3 is 14 residues long. V trimming: 7 bases; J trimming: 7 bases; junction bases outside the gene matches: 6. The CDR3 spells CASISGTGGNIQYF. The CDR3 DNA reads TGTGCCAGCATTTCTGGGACAGGGGGGAACATTCAGTACTTC.

The chain combines TRBV24-1 with TRBJ1-6; D is unclear. The V gene lost 7 bases and the J gene lost 4 bases, with 13 bases spanning the gap. This CDR3 has 15 residues. Germline values: CDR1 KGHDR, CDR2 SFDVKD. The CDR3 sequence is CATRIRRIYNSPLHF. Written as DNA, the CDR3 is TGTGCCACCAGGATACGGAGAATTTATAATTCACCCCTCCACTTT.

CDR3 amino acids: CASPNALTGVVGTNEKLFF. The CDR3 DNA reads TGCGCCAGCCCTAACGCCCTGACAGGGGTAGTAGGAACTAATGAAAAACTGTTTTTT. The chain has TRBV23-1 and TRBJ1-4, with 8 nucleotides matching TRBD1. TRBV23-1 is assigned to the ORF class and has an uncertain function. V gave up 8 bases and J gave up 1 base; unmatched junction bases: 18. CDR3 length: 19 residues.

The chain is built from TRBV7-8 and TRBJ1-2; possible D gene TRBD1, 5 bases. V was cut by 0 bases and J by 3 bases, with 14 bases left in between. CDR3 length: 16 amino acids. Germline values: CDR1 SGHVS, CDR2 FQNEAQ. The CDR3 reads CASSLASTVKDYGYTF. CDR3 DNA: TGTGCCAGCAGCTTAGCGTCGACAGTTAAGGACTATGGCTACACCTTC.

The chain recombines TRBV4-2 with TRBJ2-4; tentative D call: TRBD2 (7 bases). This CDR3 region has 18 residues. Germline V CDR1 and CDR2: LGHNA, YNFKEQ. The V and J ends lost 2 bases and 2 bases respectively, with 19 bases between them. CDR3: CASSQMQGRGGSKNIQYF. The CDR3 DNA reads as TGTGCCAGCAGCCAAATGCAGGGGAGGGGGGGCTCCAAAAACATTCAGTACTTC.

The chain uses TRBV5-6 and TRBJ1-5; D might be TRBD1 (5 bases). This CDR3 spans 14 amino acids. Between the trimmed V and J ends, which lost 0 bases and 5 bases, there was a span of 9 bases. Germline lookup yields CDR1 SGHDT and CDR2 YYEEEE. The CDR3 protein is CASSLGRGDQPQHF. In DNA, the CDR3 is TGTGCCAGCAGCTTGGGGAGGGGCGATCAGCCCCAGCATTTT.

The rearrangement links TRBV19 to TRBJ2-7, with 7 positions matching TRBD2. The CDR3 spans 14 residues. V shed 9 bases and J 6 bases; nucleotides not matched to a gene: 14. Germline assignment: CDR1 LNHDA and CDR2 SQIVND (reference sequence). The CDR3 spells CASQAGLNLAEQYF. The CDR3 DNA follows: TGTGCCAGCCAAGCGGGACTAAACCTCGCCGAGCAGTACTTC.

The chain joins TRBV11-2 to TRBJ1-2, with D possibly being TRBD1 (6 bases). Germline lookup yields CDR1 SGHAT and CDR2 FQNNGV. The ends were cut back, 4 bases at V and 3 bases at J, with 15 bases in the middle. This CDR3 region has 15 residues. This CDR3 reads CASSSANPGDYGYTF. The CDR3 DNA sequence: TGTGCCAGCAGCTCCGCCAACCCAGGGGACTATGGCTACACCTTC.